Listed below are T cell receptor beta chains from one sample, sequenced in a study of T cells after yellow fever vaccination. TCRdb processed the 5' RACE reads anew with MiXCR; each CDR3 protein has one entry. The repertoire includes 150,000 to 200,000 distinct CDR3 sequences, approximately 11% of them detected once, and 36% sits in the top ten. Sequences were derived from CD8+ T cells sorted from PBMCs, sampled 15 days after the yellow fever booster vaccination. All receptors derive from a man younger than 35 who received the YFV17D yellow fever vaccine. Both conserved end residues are part of each CDR3. A D gene is named only where the DNA matches it firmly. Clone size is given for some rows only: seen once, a few or many times, or a class if the clone is expanded.

.	many	TRBV4-2	TRBJ2-7	TGTGCCAGCAGCCAAGGACTAAACCTCTACGAGCAGTACTTC	CASSQGLNLYEQYF
.	.	TRBV7-9	TRBJ2-1	TGTGCCAGCAGCTTAGCGTCGTGGAGCTCCTACAATGAGCAGTTCTTC	CASSLASWSSYNEQFF
TRBD2	.	TRBV20-1	TRBJ2-2	TGCAGTGCTAGAGTGACTAGCGGGGGCGCCGGGGAGCTGTTTTTT	CSARVTSGGAGELFF
TRBD1	few	TRBV6-2/TRBV6-3	TRBJ1-5	TGTGCCAGCAGTTACTCGCCCCAGGGGGCTCAGCCCCAGCATTTT	CASSYSPQGAQPQHF
TRBD2	.	TRBV7-2	TRBJ2-3	TGTGCCAGCAGCCAGACTAGCGGGGCGATAGATACGCAGTATTTT	CASSQTSGAIDTQYF
.	few	TRBV6-5	TRBJ2-5	TGTGCCAGCAGTTACTCCCGGTACCAGGAGACCCAGTACTTC	CASSYSRYQETQYF
.	few	TRBV12-3/TRBV12-4	TRBJ2-5	TGTGCCAGCAGTTCTATATCCGAACAAGAGACCCAGTACTTC	CASSSISEQETQYF
TRBD1	few	TRBV7-9	TRBJ1-2	TGTGCCAGCAGCTTAGGGAGGGGGCAAGGCTACACCTTC	CASSLGRGQGYTF
.	.	TRBV2	TRBJ1-4	TGTGCCAGCAGTCGGGAAAAACTGTTTTTT	CASSREKLFF
TRBD2	few	TRBV15	TRBJ2-2	TGTGCCACCAGCCGGCGGGGGTGGAACACCGGGGAGCTGTTTTTT	CATSRRGWNTGELFF
.	few	TRBV12-3/TRBV12-4	TRBJ2-1	TGTGCCAGCAGTTTAGGGCGACAAGCCCCTGTGGGGTTCTTC	CASSLGRQAPVGFF
.	few	TRBV24-1	TRBJ1-5	TGTGCCACCAGTGAGGGGGGACAGCCCCAGCATTTT	CATSEGGQPQHF
.	.	TRBV12-5	TRBJ1-1	TGTGCTAGTGGTTTAGGGTCGGGTTTGGCTGAAGCTTTCTTT	CASGLGSGLAEAFF
.	many	TRBV27	TRBJ2-5	TGTGCCAGCAGTCAATGGGGGTACCAAGAGACCCAGTACTTC	CASSQWGYQETQYF
.	few	TRBV2	TRBJ1-6	TGTGCCAGCATACAAAGACACCGCTCCTATAATTCACCCCTCCACTTT	CASIQRHRSYNSPLHF